This TCR beta chain was retrieved from a study of Graves' ophthalmopathy and Graves' hyperthyroidism. Amplification from RNA transcripts yielded the TCR beta CDR3 regions. The workflow started with a first-round RT-PCR run with HTBI primers and then moved on to a second-round multiplex PCR. TCRdb itself ran the multiplex PCR reads through MiXCR, one entry per CDR3 protein. The table includes approximately 380,000 distinct CDR3 sequences, approximately 21% detected once. The germline V gene encodes CDR1 SGHRS and CDR2 YFSETQ. CDR3 length: 14 amino acids. V was clipped by 5 bases and J by 5 bases; unmatched bases: 7.

The sequenced sample was peripheral blood. The TCR sequence derives from a young woman with stable Graves' hyperthyroidism. V gene TRBV5-1 combines with J gene TRBJ1-2, with 9 bases matching TRBD1. The CDR3 here is CASRPTGQGYGYTF. In DNA form, the CDR3 reads TGCGCCAGCAGACCAACGGGACAGGGATATGGCTACACCTTC.